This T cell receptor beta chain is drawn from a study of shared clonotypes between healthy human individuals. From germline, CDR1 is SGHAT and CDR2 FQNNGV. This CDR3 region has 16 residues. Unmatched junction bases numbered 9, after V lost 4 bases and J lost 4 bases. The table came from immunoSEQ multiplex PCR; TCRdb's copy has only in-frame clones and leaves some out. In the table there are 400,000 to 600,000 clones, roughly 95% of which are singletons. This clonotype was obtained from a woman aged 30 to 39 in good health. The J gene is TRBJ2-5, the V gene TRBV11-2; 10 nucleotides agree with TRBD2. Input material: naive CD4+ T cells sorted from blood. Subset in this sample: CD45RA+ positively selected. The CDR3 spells CASSSIAGGPAETQYF. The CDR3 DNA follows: TGTGCCAGCAGCTCGATAGCGGGAGGACCCGCAGAGACCCAGTACTTC. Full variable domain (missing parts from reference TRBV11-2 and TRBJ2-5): EAGVAQSPRYKIIEKRQSVAFWCNPISGHATLYWYQQILGQGPKLLIQFQNNGVVDDSQLPKDRFSAERLKGVDSTLKIQPAKLEDSAVYLCASSSIAGGPAETQYFGPGTRLLVL.